The 25 T cell receptor beta chains in this list originate from one sample, sequenced in a study of response to subunit inactivated influenza vaccine. TCRdb processed the RT-PCR reads anew with MiXCR; each CDR3 protein has one entry. Here the sample spans hundreds of thousands of distinct CDR3 sequences, around 14% being singletons. The input for sequencing was PBMCs from blood, taken approximately 12 days after vaccination. These receptors were taken from a man between 50 and 59 years old who received an inactivated influenza vaccine.

This clonotype was recorded a few times. CDR3 region: CSASPDHLGSDTQYF. The CDR3, as DNA: TGCAGTGCTAGTCCGGACCACCTCGGGTCAGATACGCAGTATTTT. The chain combines TRBV20-1 with TRBJ2-3, with D unresolved. This CDR3 is 15 amino acids long. The germline V gene encodes CDR1 DFQATT and CDR2 SNEGSKA (reference sequence). V was shortened by 3 bases and J by 4 bases, with 17 bases between the two germline ends.

There are a few counts of this clonotype. This chain connects TRBV12-3 or TRBV12-4 to TRBJ2-5, with 9 bases fitting TRBD2. The CDR3 totals 15 residues. J lost 7 bases, V lost 3 bases, and 9 bases had no gene match. The CDR3 sequence is CASSFRMREGRTQYF. The CDR3 DNA reads as TGTGCCAGCAGTTTCCGGATGCGGGAGGGTCGGACCCAGTACTTC.

This clonotype was counted between two and nine times. This chain connects TRBV5-6 to TRBJ2-3; 7 positions agree with TRBD1. CDR3 length: 14 residues. In germline, CDR1 is SGHDT, CDR2 YYEEEE. The ends lost 2 bases at V and 7 bases at J; junction bases unmatched: 7. This CDR3 reads CASSLERDRNTQYF. The CDR3 DNA reads as TGTGCCAGCAGCTTAGAACGGGACAGAAATACGCAGTATTTT.

This clonotype was observed a handful of times. This chain uses TRBV3-1 with TRBJ2-5; 9 bases are a match to TRBD2. V shed 1 base and J 5 bases; nucleotides not matched to a gene: 5. Germline V gene lookup returns CDR1 LGHDT and CDR2 YNNKEL (reference sequence). The CDR3 length is 15 residues. This CDR3 reads CASSQGRGGVETQYF. CDR3 DNA: TGTGCCAGCAGCCAAGGGCGGGGGGGCGTGGAGACCCAGTACTTC.

This clonotype occurred many times. The J gene is TRBJ1-4, the V gene TRBV28; D is perhaps TRBD1 (5 bases). Deletions cut 4 bases from V and 5 bases from J, with 20 bases between. There are 17 residues in the CDR3. Germline assignment: CDR1 MDHEN and CDR2 SYDVKM. The CDR3 region has the DNA TGTGCCAGCAGTTCGCAGGACGACCGGGGCTACAATGAAAAACTGTTTTTT. Protein: CASSSQDDRGYNEKLFF.

This clonotype came up a few times. The chain recombines TRBV5-6 with TRBJ2-2; no definite D call. This CDR3 is built from 15 residues. The germline V gene has CDR1 SGHDT and CDR2 YYEEEE. Trimming took 1 base from V and 1 from J, leaving 8 bases between them. The CDR3 here is CASSLRSMNTGELFF. The CDR3 nucleotides read TGTGCCAGCAGCTTGAGATCGATGAACACCGGGGAGCTGTTTTTT.

This chain links TRBV18 with TRBJ2-5, with TRBD2 as a possible D gene (7 bases). The germline CDR1 and CDR2 sequences are KGHSH and LQKENI. Trimming stripped 6 bases from V and 4 bases from J, with 15 bases between. The CDR3 is 14 amino acids. CDR3 in DNA: TGTGCCAGCTCCTACGGGGGGCTAGGAGAGACCCAGTACTTC. Protein sequence: CASSYGGLGETQYF.

A remark on this clonotype: A read error may produce the germline difference seen at one junction end. J is TRBJ1-4 and V is TRBV29-1; no firm D call. The CDR3 extends over 12 amino acids. Germline assignment: CDR1 SQVTM and CDR2 ANQGSEA. In nucleotides, the CDR3 is TGCAGCGTTGTTTCCACTAACGAAAAACTGTTTTTT. Its protein is CSVVSTNEKLFF.

The rearrangement uses TRBV5-1 and TRBJ2-1; D not resolved. This CDR3 has 14 amino acids. Germline CDR1 SGHRS, CDR2 YFSETQ. Trimming removed 1 base at V and 8 bases at J, with 13 bases between. CDR3 sequence: CASSLNPLGDEQFF. CDR3 in DNA: TGCGCCAGCAGCTTGAACCCGCTGGGCGATGAGCAGTTCTTC.

This clonotype was seen a few times. V usage is TRBV28 and J usage is TRBJ2-4; the D gene is possibly TRBD2 (6 bases). Trimming stripped 6 bases from V and 0 bases from J, with 9 bases between. CDR3 length: 14 amino acids. CDR1 and CDR2 from the germline V gene are MDHEN and SYDVKM. This chain's CDR3 is CASSREVAKNIQYF. The CDR3, as DNA: TGTGCCAGCAGCAGGGAGGTAGCCAAAAACATTCAGTACTTC. Filled out from reference TRBV28 and TRBJ2-4, the complete variable domain reads DVKVTQSSRYLVKRTGEKVFLECVQDMDHENMFWYRQDPGLGLRLIYFSYDVKMKEKGDIPEGYSVSREKKERFSLILESASTNQTSMYLCASSREVAKNIQYFGAGTRLSVL.

In this sample, this clonotype turned up a few times. The rearrangement uses TRBV7-2 and TRBJ2-1, with 12 bases aligning to TRBD2. There are 17 residues in the CDR3. Germline CDR1 is SGHTA and CDR2 is FQGNSA. J gave up 0 bases and V 1 base, and 1 base lay outside the gene matches. The chain's CDR3 is CASSLGGLAGSYNEQFF. The CDR3 DNA reads TGTGCCAGCAGCTTAGGGGGACTAGCGGGCTCCTACAATGAGCAGTTCTTC.

The CDR3 loop reads CASSVGTSGSRTDTQYF. The CDR3 bases are TGTGCCAGCAGTGTCGGGACTAGCGGGAGTAGGACAGATACGCAGTATTTT. V gene TRBV28 combines with J gene TRBJ2-3; 14 bases map to TRBD2. V lost 5 bases to trimming and J lost 3 bases; unmatched junction nucleotides: 7. This CDR3 has 17 residues. Per the germline V gene, CDR1 is MDHEN and CDR2 is SYDVKM.

A few counts support this clonotype. The chain carries TRBV2 and TRBJ2-7; TRBD1 matches at 8 bases. The CDR3 consists of 13 residues. Germline V gene data show CDR1 as SNHLY and CDR2 as FYNNEI. V was clipped by 6 bases and J by 6 bases; unmatched bases: 7. The CDR3 protein is CASSSLTGAEQYF. In DNA, the CDR3 is TGTGCCAGCAGCTCGCTGACAGGGGCCGAGCAGTACTTC.

V and J are TRBV7-2 and TRBJ1-1; D may be TRBD1 (6 bases). V lost 4 bases and J lost 8, with 14 bases in between. Germline CDR1 is SGHTA and CDR2 is FQGNSA. The length of the CDR3 is 13 residues. The DNA of the CDR3 is TGTGCCAGCAGCTCACAGGGATTAGGAGAAGCTTTCTTT. Residues: CASSSQGLGEAFF.

This clonotype was seen a handful of times. This chain links TRBV11-1 with TRBJ2-7; the D gene is possibly TRBD1 (5 bases). The CDR3 loop spans 13 amino acids. From germline, CDR1 is SGHAT and CDR2 FQDESV (reference sequence). Trimming shortened V by 5 bases and J by 6 bases, and 14 bases separated the two germline ends. For the CDR3, the DNA is TGTGCCAGCAGCCCCGGACACCTCCTCGAGCAGTACTTC. Translating it yields CASSPGHLLEQYF.

This clonotype has more than one count but fewer than ten. V is TRBV5-1 and J is TRBJ1-2, with D unclear. The CDR3 covers 15 residues. The germline V gene encodes CDR1 SGHRS and CDR2 YFSETQ. The V gene lost 4 bases and the J gene lost 3 bases, with 16 bases spanning the gap. This CDR3 is CASSPDPTVDYGYTF. In nucleotides, the CDR3 is TGCGCCAGCAGCCCCGACCCTACTGTGGACTATGGCTACACCTTC.

V and J are TRBV9 and TRBJ1-5, with TRBD1 identical over 8 bases. J gave up 6 bases and V 4 bases, and 3 bases lay outside the gene matches. Germline-derived CDR1 and CDR2 are SGDLS and YYNGEE. The CDR3 has 13 amino acids. The CDR3 DNA reads as TGTGCCAGCAGCACAGGGGGTGTTCAGCCCCAGCATTTT. It translates to CASSTGGVQPQHF.

V and J are TRBV7-8 and TRBJ2-4; 7 bases align to TRBD1. Germline lookup yields CDR1 SGHVS and CDR2 FQNEAQ. Losses at the gene ends were 2 bases for V and 8 bases for J; bases not matched to a gene: 9. The CDR3 has 15 amino acids. The CDR3 spells CASSLRRQGVDIQYF. CDR3 DNA sequence: TGTGCCAGCAGCTTACGGCGTCAGGGGGTCGACATTCAGTACTTC. The full variable domain, in which reference TRBV7-8 and TRBJ2-4 provide the parts outside the CDR3, is GAGVSQSPRYKVAKRGQDVALRCDPISGHVSLFWYQQALGQGPEFLTYFQNEAQLDKSGLPSDRFFAERPEGSVSTLKIQRTQQEDSAVYLCASSLRRQGVDIQYFGAGTRLSVL.

The gene calls are TRBV4-3 and TRBJ2-2; 7 bases are a match to TRBD2. Germline V gene sequence: CDR1 LGHNA, CDR2 YSLEER. V lost 1 base to trimming and J lost 5 bases; unmatched junction nucleotides: 7. The CDR3 contains 16 residues. The CDR3 loop is CASSQVLGTTTGELFF. As DNA, the CDR3 is TGCGCCAGCAGCCAAGTTTTAGGGACTACGACCGGGGAGCTGTTTTTT.

The chain has TRBV6-2 or TRBV6-3 and TRBJ2-7; TRBD2 matches at 7 bases. Germline V gene lookup returns CDR1 MNHEY and CDR2 SVGEGT. Germline trimming cut 0 bases from V and 4 bases from J; bases unmatched to any gene: 9. CDR3 length: 16 amino acids. DNA for the CDR3: TGTGCCAGCAGTTACTCGATAAGCGGGGTGCTTTACGAGCAGTACTTC. It specifies CASSYSISGVLYEQYF.

This clonotype was found a few times. An end of the junction does not agree with germline; a read error may underlie this. The CDR3 region has the DNA TGTGCCAGCAGCGCCCGGCCGGGGTTCTATGAGCAATTCTTC. It translates to CASSARPGFYEQFF. The chain joins TRBV11-2 to TRBJ2-1; possible D gene TRBD2, 5 bases. Germline V gene sequence: CDR1 SGHAT, CDR2 FQNNGV. The CDR3 has 14 residues.

The gene calls are TRBV28 and TRBJ2-5; 11 bases are shared with TRBD1. The CDR3 is made up of 15 amino acids. CDR1 MDHEN and CDR2 SYDVKM come from the germline V gene. J gave up 4 bases and V 5 bases, and 6 bases lay outside the gene matches. CDR3 protein: CASSPRTGGAETQYF. For the CDR3, the DNA is TGTGCCAGCAGTCCACGGACAGGGGGCGCAGAGACCCAGTACTTC.

This clonotype was seen a few times. V usage is TRBV9 and J usage is TRBJ2-7; D is unresolved. Per germline, CDR1 SGDLS and CDR2 YYNGEE. Trimming removed 2 bases from V and 1 base from J, with 7 bases in between. The CDR3 length is 13 residues. The CDR3 here is CASSVRPSYEQYF. DNA for the CDR3: TGTGCCAGCAGCGTTCGACCTTCCTACGAGCAGTACTTC.

This clonotype was counted between two and nine times. The chain joins TRBV29-1 to TRBJ2-1; D not resolved. This CDR3 is built from 11 residues. V lost 3 bases and J 8 bases, leaving 8 bases between the germline ends. Germline V lookup: CDR1 SQVTM, CDR2 ANQGSEA. CDR3 nucleotides: TGCAGCGTTGATTTGTTGTATGAGCAGTTCTTC. Encoded protein: CSVDLLYEQFF.

This clonotype has more than one count but fewer than ten. The chain recombines TRBV2 with TRBJ1-1; D uncertain. The CDR3 is 14 residues long. V was shortened by 9 bases and J by 3 bases, with 17 bases between the two germline ends. Germline loops: CDR1 SNHLY, CDR2 FYNNEI. The CDR3 reads CARSWEGRDTEAFF. In DNA form, the CDR3 reads TGTGCCAGATCCTGGGAGGGTCGGGACACTGAAGCTTTCTTT.